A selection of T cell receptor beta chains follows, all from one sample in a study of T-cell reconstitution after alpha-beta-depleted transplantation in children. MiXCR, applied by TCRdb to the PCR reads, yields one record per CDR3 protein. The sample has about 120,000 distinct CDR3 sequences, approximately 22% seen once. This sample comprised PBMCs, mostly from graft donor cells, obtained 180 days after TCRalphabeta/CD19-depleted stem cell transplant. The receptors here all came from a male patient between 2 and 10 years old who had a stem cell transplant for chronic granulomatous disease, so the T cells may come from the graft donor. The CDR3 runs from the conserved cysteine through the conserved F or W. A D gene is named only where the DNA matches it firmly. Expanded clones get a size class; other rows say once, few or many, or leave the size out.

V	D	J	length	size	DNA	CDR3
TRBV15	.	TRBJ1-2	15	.	TGTGCCACCAGCAGAGCCTCCGGGGTTAACTATGGCTACACCTTC	CATSRASGVNYGYTF
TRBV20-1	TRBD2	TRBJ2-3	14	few	TGCAGTGCTAGGGGAGGGCGCTTCACAGATACGCAGTATTTT	CSARGGRFTDTQYF
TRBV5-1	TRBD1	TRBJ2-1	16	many	TGCGCCAGCAGCTTGGAGGGACAGATAAACTACAATGAGCAGTTCTTC	CASSLEGQINYNEQFF
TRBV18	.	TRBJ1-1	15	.	TGTGCCAGCTCACAGAGGACGGAGTCGAACACTGAAGCTTTCTTT	CASSQRTESNTEAFF
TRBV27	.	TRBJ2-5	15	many	.	CASKQDRFFGETQYF
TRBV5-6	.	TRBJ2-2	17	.	TGTGCCAGCAGCCCCAGTCGGGCAGGGACCAACACCGGGGAGCTGTTTTTT	CASSPSRAGTNTGELFF
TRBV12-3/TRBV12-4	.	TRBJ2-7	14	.	TGTGCCAGCAGTTTAGCGGGGGGTTACTACGAGCAGTACTTC	CASSLAGGYYEQYF
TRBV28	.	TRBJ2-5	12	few	TGTGCCAGCAGTCCAATAGATGAGACCCAGTACTTC	CASSPIDETQYF
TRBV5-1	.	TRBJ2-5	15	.	TGCGCCAGCAGCAGAAACAGGGAAATTCAGGAGACCCAGTACTTC	CASSRNREIQETQYF
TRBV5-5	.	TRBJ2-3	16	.	TGTGCCAGCAGCTTGAGGACACACACTTTCACAGATACGCAGTATTTT	CASSLRTHTFTDTQYF
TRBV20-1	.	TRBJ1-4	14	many	TGCAGTGCCAGGAGGGGGGGAGTAAATGAAAAACTGTTTTTT	CSARRGGVNEKLFF
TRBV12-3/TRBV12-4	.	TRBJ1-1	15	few	TGTGCCAGCAGTCCTGGGCGGGTTATGAACACTGAAGCTTTCTTT	CASSPGRVMNTEAFF
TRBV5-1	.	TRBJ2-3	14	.	TGCGCCAGCAGCTTGTGGAGTGGTACAGATACGCAGTATTTT	CASSLWSGTDTQYF
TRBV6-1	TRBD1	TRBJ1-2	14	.	TGTGCCAGCACCCGACAGGGGCAGAGCTATGGCTACACCTTC	CASTRQGQSYGYTF
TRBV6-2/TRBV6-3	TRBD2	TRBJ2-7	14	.	TGTGCCAGCACTCACGGGGGGAAATCGGACGAGCAGTACTTC	CASTHGGKSDEQYF
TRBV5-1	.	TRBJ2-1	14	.	TGCGCCAGCAGCCCCGGGATGTACTACAATGAGCAGTTCTTC	CASSPGMYYNEQFF
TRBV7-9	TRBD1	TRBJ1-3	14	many	TGTGCCAGCAGCTCGACAGGGTCTGGAAACACCATATATTTT	CASSSTGSGNTIYF
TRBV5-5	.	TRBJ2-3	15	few	TGTGCCAGCAGCTTCCCGGACCCCATGGTTGATACGCAGTATTTT	CASSFPDPMVDTQYF
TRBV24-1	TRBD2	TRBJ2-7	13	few	TGTGCCACCAGCGGGACTAGAACCTACGAGCAGTACTTC	CATSGTRTYEQYF
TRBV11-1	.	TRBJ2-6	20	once	TGTGCCAGCAGCTCTTACATAAGACAGGAACCCTACTCTGGGGCCAACGTCCTGACTTTC	CASSSYIRQEPYSGANVLTF
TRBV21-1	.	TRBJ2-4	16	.	TGTGCCAGCAGCAAAGAGGGGGGACAGTTCGAAAACATTCAGTACTTC	CASSKEGGQFENIQYF
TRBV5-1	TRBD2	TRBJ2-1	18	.	TGCGCCAGCAGCTCCGTCAAGAGCGGCGGGAGCTCCTACAATGAGCAGTTCTTC	CASSSVKSGGSSYNEQFF
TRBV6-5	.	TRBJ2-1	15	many	TGTGCCAGCAGTTACTCGGGGATTTCCTACAATGAGCAGTTCTTC	CASSYSGISYNEQFF
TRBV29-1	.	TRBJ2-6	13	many	TGCAGCGTTGCCGTTTACGGGGCCAACGTCCTGACTTTC	CSVAVYGANVLTF
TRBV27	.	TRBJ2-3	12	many	TGTGCCAGCAGTCGGCCCTTAATGGGGCAGTATTTT	CASSRPLMGQYF
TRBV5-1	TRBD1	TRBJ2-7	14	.	TGCGCCAGCAGCAAGGGACAGGGGGCCCACGAGCAGTACTTC	CASSKGQGAHEQYF
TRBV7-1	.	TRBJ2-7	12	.	TGTGCCAGCAGCTCCGACAGAGTTGAGCAGTACTTC	CASSSDRVEQYF
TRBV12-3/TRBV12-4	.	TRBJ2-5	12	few	.	CASSSSLETQYF
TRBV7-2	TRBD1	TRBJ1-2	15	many	TGTGCCAGCAGCTTAGGTTCAGGGGGCAACTATGGCTACACCTTC	CASSLGSGGNYGYTF
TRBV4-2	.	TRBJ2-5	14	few	TGTGCCAGCAGCCAAGCCAGTCTACAAGAGACCCAGTACTTC	CASSQASLQETQYF
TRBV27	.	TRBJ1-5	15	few	TGTGCCAGCAGTTTATTCCGGGGGGGCAATCAGCCCCAGCATTTT	CASSLFRGGNQPQHF
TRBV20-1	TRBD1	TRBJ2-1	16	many	TGCAGTGCTAGAGGCTTAGAGACAGGGGGAATAAATGAGCAGTTCTTC	CSARGLETGGINEQFF
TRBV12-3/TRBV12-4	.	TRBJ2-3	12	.	TGTGCCAGCAGCGGGTTGGGAGATACGCAGTATTTT	CASSGLGDTQYF
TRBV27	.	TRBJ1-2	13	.	TGTGCCAGCAGTTTATCCGCTAACTATGGCTACACCTTC	CASSLSANYGYTF
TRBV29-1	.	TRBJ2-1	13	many	TGCAGCGTTAGAGCGGCGACCTACAATGAGCAGTTCTTC	CSVRAATYNEQFF
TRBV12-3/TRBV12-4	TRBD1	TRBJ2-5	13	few	TGTGCCAGCCGTCACAGGGGGCGGCTGACCCAGTACTTC	CASRHRGRLTQYF
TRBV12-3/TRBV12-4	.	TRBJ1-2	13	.	TGTGCCAGCAGTTTTGAGGGGCCATATGGCTACACCTTC	CASSFEGPYGYTF
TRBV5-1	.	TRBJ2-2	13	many	TGTGCCAGCAGCTTAGGGAACACCGGGGAGCTGTTTTTT	CASSLGNTGELFF
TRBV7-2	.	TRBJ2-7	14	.	TGTGCCAGCAGCTTAGGCGGCTACTCCTACGAGCAGTACTTC	CASSLGGYSYEQYF
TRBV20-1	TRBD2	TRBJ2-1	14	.	TGCAGTGCTGGGGGCCTAGCGGGACGGGATGAGCAGTTCTTC	CSAGGLAGRDEQFF
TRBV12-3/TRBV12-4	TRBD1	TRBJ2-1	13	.	TGTGCCAGCAGTACGAGGCACAGGGGCGGGCAGTTCTTC	CASSTRHRGGQFF
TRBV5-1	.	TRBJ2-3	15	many	TGCGCCAGCAGCTTGGCACAGGTTAGCACAGATACGCAGTATTTT	CASSLAQVSTDTQYF
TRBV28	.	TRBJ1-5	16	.	TGTGCCATGGGCCCCGCGGGCCCCTTCAGCAATCAGCCCCAGCATTTT	CAMGPAGPFSNQPQHF
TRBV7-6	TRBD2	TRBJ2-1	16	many	TGTGCCAGCAGCCAAGTCCGACTAGCCAATTACAATGAGCAGTTCTTC	CASSQVRLANYNEQFF
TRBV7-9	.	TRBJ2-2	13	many	TGTGCCAGCAGCTTCCGGGGGACCGGGGAGCTGTTTTTT	CASSFRGTGELFF
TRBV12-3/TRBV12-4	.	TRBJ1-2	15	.	TGTGCCAGCAGTCCTGGGGCAGGGGTGGGCTATGGCTACACCTTC	CASSPGAGVGYGYTF
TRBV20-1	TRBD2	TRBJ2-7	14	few	TGCAGTGCTAGTCGCAGCGGGAGGACCTACGAGCAGTACTTC	CSASRSGRTYEQYF
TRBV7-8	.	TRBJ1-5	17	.	TGTGCCATCCCCCGGGGGGCGAATCCCTACTCGAATCAGCCCCAGCATTTT	CAIPRGANPYSNQPQHF
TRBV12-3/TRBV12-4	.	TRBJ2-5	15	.	TGTGCCAGCAGGCCCGGACGGACGATCCAAGAGACCCAGTACTTC	CASRPGRTIQETQYF
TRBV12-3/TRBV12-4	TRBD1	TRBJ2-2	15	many	TGTGCCAGCAGGAGGGGACAGTTCGTCACCGGGGAGCTGTTTTTT	CASRRGQFVTGELFF
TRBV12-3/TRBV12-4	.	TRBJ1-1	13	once	TGTGCCAGCAGAGCCCCACAAGGGAGGAGTGCTTTCTTT	CASRAPQGRSAFF
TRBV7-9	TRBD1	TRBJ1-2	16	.	TGTGCCAGCACCTCTGGGACAGGGGTTAAAAACTATGGCTACACCTTC	CASTSGTGVKNYGYTF